This record covers a single T cell receptor beta chain. The CDR3 sequence is 13 residues long. Trimming left V 4 bases short and J 8 bases short, with 11 bases between. CDR1 LNHDA and CDR2 SQIVND come from the germline V gene (reference sequence). Clones were read by immunoSEQ multiplex PCR, and TCRdb kept only the in-frame ones, dropping some. This sample has a few hundred thousand clones; roughly 89% occur once, and the top ten carry about 15%. The data were obtained in a study of blood T cell repertoires in COVID-19. The sequence was collected from a man younger than 45 who had been exposed to COVID-19. Sequencing input: PBMCs or T cells enriched from blood (not recorded which). The gene calls are TRBV19 and TRBJ1-4; D is unresolved. The CDR3 here is CASSTPGSEKLFF. The CDR3 nucleotides read TGTGCCAGTAGTACCCCGGGGAGCGAAAAACTGTTTTTT.